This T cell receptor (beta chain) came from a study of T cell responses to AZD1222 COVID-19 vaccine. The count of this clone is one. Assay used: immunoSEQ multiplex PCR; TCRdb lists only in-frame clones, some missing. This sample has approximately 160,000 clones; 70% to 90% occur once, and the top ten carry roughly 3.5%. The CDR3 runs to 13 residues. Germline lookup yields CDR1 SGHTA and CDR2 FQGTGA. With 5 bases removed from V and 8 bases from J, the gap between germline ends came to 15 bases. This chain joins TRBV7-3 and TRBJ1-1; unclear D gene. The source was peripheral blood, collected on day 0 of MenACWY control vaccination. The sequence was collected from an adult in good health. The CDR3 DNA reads TGTGCCAGCAGCCCCAGAAGACTCTGGGAAGCTTTCTTT. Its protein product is CASSPRRLWEAFF.